This T cell receptor (beta chain) was captured in a study of blood T cell repertoires in COVID-19. Looking at the study overall: Sites across the United States, Italy and Spain contributed samples from acute and convalescent COVID-19.

Clones were read by immunoSEQ multiplex PCR, and TCRdb kept only the in-frame ones, dropping some. Of roughly 42,000 clones in the sample, around 90% were seen once. Germline V gene sequence: CDR1 SGHTA, CDR2 FQGNSA. The CDR3 is made up of 13 amino acids. After removal of 4 bases from V and 8 bases from J, the junction contained 6 bases not matched to a gene. This receptor was taken from a man aged 60-69 years with acute or convalescent COVID-19. V gene TRBV7-2 combines with J gene TRBJ1-2; 8 nucleotides match TRBD1. Material: peripheral blood. The CDR3 loop reads CASSYGQGYGYTF. As DNA, the CDR3 is TGTGCCAGCAGCTACGGACAGGGATACGGCTACACCTTC.